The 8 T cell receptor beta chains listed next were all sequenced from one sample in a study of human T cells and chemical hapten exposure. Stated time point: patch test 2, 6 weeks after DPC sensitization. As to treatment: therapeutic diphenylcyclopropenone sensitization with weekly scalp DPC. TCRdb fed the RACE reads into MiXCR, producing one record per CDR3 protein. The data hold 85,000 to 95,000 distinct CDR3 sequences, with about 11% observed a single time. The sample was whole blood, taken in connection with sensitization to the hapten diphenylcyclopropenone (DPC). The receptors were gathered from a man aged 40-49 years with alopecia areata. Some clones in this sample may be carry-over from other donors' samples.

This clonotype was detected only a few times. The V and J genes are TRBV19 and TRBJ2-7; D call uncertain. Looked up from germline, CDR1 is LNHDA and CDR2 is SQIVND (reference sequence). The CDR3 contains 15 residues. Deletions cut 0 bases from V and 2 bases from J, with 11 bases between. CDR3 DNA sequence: TGTGCCAGTAGTATAGATCACCTAGGCCCCTACGAGCAGTACGTC. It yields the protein CASSIDHLGPYEQYV.

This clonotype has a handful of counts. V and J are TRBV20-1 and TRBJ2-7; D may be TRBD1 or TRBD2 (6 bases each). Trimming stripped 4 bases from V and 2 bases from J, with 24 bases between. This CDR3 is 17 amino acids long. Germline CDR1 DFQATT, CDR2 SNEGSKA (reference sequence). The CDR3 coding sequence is TGCAGTGCTATTGCTCTTCGGGGGACAAGTAAAGCCTACGAGCAGTACTTC. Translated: CSAIALRGTSKAYEQYF.

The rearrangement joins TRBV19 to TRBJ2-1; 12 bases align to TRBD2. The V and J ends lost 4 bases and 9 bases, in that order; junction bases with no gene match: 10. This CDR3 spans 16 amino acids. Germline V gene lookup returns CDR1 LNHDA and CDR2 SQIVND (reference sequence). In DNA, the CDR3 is TGTGCCAGTAGTAACCCTCTAGCGGGAGGGCCCGGTGAGCAGTTCTTC. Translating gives CASSNPLAGGPGEQFF.

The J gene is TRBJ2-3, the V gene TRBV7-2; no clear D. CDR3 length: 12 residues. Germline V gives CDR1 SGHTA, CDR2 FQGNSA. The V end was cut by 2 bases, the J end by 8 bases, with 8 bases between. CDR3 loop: CASSLSGPTQYF. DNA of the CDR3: TGTGCCAGCAGCTTATCCGGGCCTACGCAGTATTTT.

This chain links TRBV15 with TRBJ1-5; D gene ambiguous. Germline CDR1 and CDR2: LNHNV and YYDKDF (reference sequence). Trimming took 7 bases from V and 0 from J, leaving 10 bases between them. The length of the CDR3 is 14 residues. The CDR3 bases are TGTGCCACCAAATTACAGATTAGCAATCAGCCCCAGCATTTT. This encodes CATKLQISNQPQHF.

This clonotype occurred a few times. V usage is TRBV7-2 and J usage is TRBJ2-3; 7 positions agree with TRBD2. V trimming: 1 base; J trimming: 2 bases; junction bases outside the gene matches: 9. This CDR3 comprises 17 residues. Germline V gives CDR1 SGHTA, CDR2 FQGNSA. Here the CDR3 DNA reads TGTGCCAGCAGCTTAGGTCTTAGACTAGCTTACACAGATACGCAGTATTTT. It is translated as CASSLGLRLAYTDTQYF.

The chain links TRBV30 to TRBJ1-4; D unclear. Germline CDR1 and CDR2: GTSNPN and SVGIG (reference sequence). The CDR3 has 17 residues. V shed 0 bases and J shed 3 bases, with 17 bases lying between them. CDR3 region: CAWSVNPARRSNEKLFF. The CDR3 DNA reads TGTGCCTGGAGTGTAAATCCCGCCAGGAGGTCTAATGAAAAACTGTTTTTT.

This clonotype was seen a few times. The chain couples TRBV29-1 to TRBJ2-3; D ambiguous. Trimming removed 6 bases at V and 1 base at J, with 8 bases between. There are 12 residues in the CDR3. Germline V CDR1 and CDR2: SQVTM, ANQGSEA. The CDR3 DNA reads TGCAGCGTCCTAAGGCGCACAGATACGCAGTATTTT. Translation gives CSVLRRTDTQYF.